This TCR beta chain emerged from a study of identifying expanded T cells in peripheral blood. Whole-study findings and limits: Across healthy donors, higher total template counts meant significantly greater two-week count variance.

TCRdb's table, derived via immunoSEQ multiplex PCR, lists solely in-frame clones and lacks some. The sample contains around 81,000 clones, roughly 85% of which appear only once. This clone was counted only a few times. The antigen is undetermined. The length of the CDR3 is 19 residues. From germline, CDR1 is SGHVS and CDR2 FQNEAQ. Trimming left V 0 bases short and J 0 bases short, with 15 bases between. This receptor was identified in a person aged 18-70 years in good health. What was sequenced was blood. The gene calls are TRBV7-8 and TRBJ1-6, with unresolved D. The CDR3 spells CASSLARIVGSSYNSPLHF. CDR3 DNA: TGTGCCAGCAGCTTAGCGAGGATCGTAGGAAGCTCCTATAATTCACCCCTCCACTTT.